This T cell receptor beta chain was captured by sequencing in a study of cytomegalovirus exposure and HLA in healthy donors. Study at large: Researchers found that less than 90% of 350 to 500 genotyped donors fell within the Caucasian-associated ancestry cluster.

Comments on this clone: What it recognizes is unknown. One end of the junction does not line up with germline, which may come from a read error.

Broader study findings: Follow-up analysis later connected one missense variant in DCLRE1C with trimming of TCR beta V- and J-genes. The classifier was said to identify cytomegalovirus status with high specificity and sensitivity.

The CDR3 has 14 residues. Germline V gene sequence: CDR1 SGHVS, CDR2 FQNEAQ. Unrecorded immune exposure was likely among donors, who were nominally healthy when sampled. The primer mix had 60 Vbeta and 13 Jbeta primers. Repertoires were generated with immunoSEQ multiplex PCR, while TCRdb's copy carries only in-frame clones and drops some. The sample consists of under 110,000 clones, about 70% of them appearing once. The chain uses TRBV7-8 and TRBJ1-5, with TRBD1 matching over 7 bases. This sequence originates from a boy aged 5-17 years in good health and CMV-seronegative. The sample was PBMCs. CDR3 bases: TGTGCCAGCAGCTTACAAGGGGGCAATAAGCCCCAGCATTTT. Its translation is CASSLQGGNKPQHF.